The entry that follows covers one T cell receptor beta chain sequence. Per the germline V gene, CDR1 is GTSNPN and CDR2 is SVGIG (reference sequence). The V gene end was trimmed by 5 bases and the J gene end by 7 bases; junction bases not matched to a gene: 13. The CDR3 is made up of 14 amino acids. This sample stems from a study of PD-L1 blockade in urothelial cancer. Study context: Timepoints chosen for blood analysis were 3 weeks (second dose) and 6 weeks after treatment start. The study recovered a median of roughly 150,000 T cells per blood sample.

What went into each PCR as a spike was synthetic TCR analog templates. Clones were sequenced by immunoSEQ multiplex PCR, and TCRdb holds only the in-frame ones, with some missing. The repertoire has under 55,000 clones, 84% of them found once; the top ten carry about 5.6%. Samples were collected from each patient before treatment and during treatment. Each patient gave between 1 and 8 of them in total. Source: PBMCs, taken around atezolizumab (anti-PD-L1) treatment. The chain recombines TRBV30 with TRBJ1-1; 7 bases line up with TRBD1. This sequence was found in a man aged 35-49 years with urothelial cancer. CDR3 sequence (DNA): TGTGCCTGGGAAAATACAGGGGTTTGGGGTGAAGCTTTCTTT. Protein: CAWENTGVWGEAFF.